This T cell receptor (beta chain) was identified during a study of blood T cell repertoires in COVID-19. Study context: The origin of the acute and convalescent COVID-19 samples was the United States, Italy and Spain. T cells, B-cell-depleted T cells, or PBMCs provided the cDNA or gDNA that served as material.

Trimming left V 3 bases short and J 7 bases short, with 17 bases between. This CDR3 is built from 16 residues. Germline V gives CDR1 SGHDT, CDR2 YYEEEE. In the original workflow: By means of reference gene primer amplification, nucleated cell counts were estimated. Here immunoSEQ multiplex PCR was the method, and the copy in TCRdb shows in-frame clones only, minus some. V, J and clone size were drawn from that table, and D and trimming were deduced from the DNA. The table includes some 190,000 clones, about 90% detected once. This TCR was recovered from a man aged 18 to 35 with active or convalescent COVID-19. The sample comprised peripheral blood. This chain connects TRBV5-6 to TRBJ1-6; D is possibly TRBD1 (5 bases). CDR3 protein: CASSSKLGGYNSPLHF. DNA of the CDR3: TGTGCCAGCAGCTCCAAATTGGGGGGATACAATTCACCCCTCCACTTT.